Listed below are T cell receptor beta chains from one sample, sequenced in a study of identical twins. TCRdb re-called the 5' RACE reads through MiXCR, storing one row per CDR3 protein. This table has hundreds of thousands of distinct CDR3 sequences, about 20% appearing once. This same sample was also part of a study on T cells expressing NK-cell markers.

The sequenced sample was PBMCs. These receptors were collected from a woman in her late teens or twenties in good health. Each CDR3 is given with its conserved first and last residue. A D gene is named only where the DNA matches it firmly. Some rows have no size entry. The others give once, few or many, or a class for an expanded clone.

CDR3aa: CASSLHTQETQYF
CDR3nt: TGCGCCAGCAGCTTGCATACCCAAGAGACCCAGTACTTC
v_gene: TRBV5-1
j_gene: TRBJ2-5
d_gene: -
abundance: -

CDR3aa: CASSASQGATFF
CDR3nt: TGTGCCAGCAGTGCATCACAGGGGGCGACTTTCTTT
v_gene: TRBV6-5
j_gene: TRBJ1-1
d_gene: TRBD1
abundance: -

CDR3aa: CASSLMGQGGTEAFF
CDR3nt: TGTGCCAGCAGCTTAATGGGACAGGGGGGAACTGAAGCTTTCTTT
v_gene: TRBV7-2
j_gene: TRBJ1-1
d_gene: TRBD1
abundance: few

CDR3aa: CASSLDPAGGPSNEQFF
CDR3nt: TGTGCCAGCAGCTTAGACCCAGCGGGGGGACCCTCGAATGAGCAGTTCTTC
v_gene: TRBV11-2
j_gene: TRBJ2-1
d_gene: TRBD2
abundance: -

CDR3aa: CSVAGIAGGLGTGELFF
CDR3nt: TGCAGCGTTGCCGGAATAGCGGGAGGGCTGGGGACCGGGGAGCTGTTTTTT
v_gene: TRBV29-1
j_gene: TRBJ2-2
d_gene: TRBD2
abundance: few

CDR3aa: CASRVPSAGTNYEQYF
CDR3nt: TGTGCCAGCAGAGTCCCATCCGCCGGGACAAACTACGAGCAGTACTTC
v_gene: TRBV7-9
j_gene: TRBJ2-7
d_gene: -
abundance: -

CDR3aa: CASSATVNEQFF
CDR3nt: TGTGCCAGCAGCGCCACAGTCAATGAGCAGTTCTTC
v_gene: TRBV9
j_gene: TRBJ2-1
d_gene: -
abundance: many

CDR3aa: CASSQGLAGGGQFF
CDR3nt: TGCGCCAGCAGCCAGGGACTAGCGGGAGGGGGGCAGTTCTTC
v_gene: TRBV4-3
j_gene: TRBJ2-1
d_gene: TRBD2
abundance: many

CDR3aa: CASSFGTSHHTQYF
CDR3nt: TGTGCCAGCAGTTTCGGGACTAGTCACCATACGCAGTATTTT
v_gene: TRBV12-3/TRBV12-4
j_gene: TRBJ2-3
d_gene: TRBD2
abundance: few

CDR3aa: CASRTGQGVLYEQYF
CDR3nt: TGTGCCAGCAGAACGGGACAGGGGGTATTATACGAGCAGTACTTC
v_gene: TRBV6-1
j_gene: TRBJ2-7
d_gene: TRBD1
abundance: -

CDR3aa: CASSLRFYNEQFF
CDR3nt: TGCGCCAGCAGCTTGCGTTTTTACAATGAGCAGTTCTTC
v_gene: TRBV5-1
j_gene: TRBJ2-1
d_gene: -
abundance: -

CDR3aa: CASSVGGGSTTQYF
CDR3nt: TGTGCCAGCAGCGTAGGGGGTGGTAGCACGACGCAGTATTTT
v_gene: TRBV9
j_gene: TRBJ2-3
d_gene: -
abundance: few

CDR3aa: CSASLGTSGDTQYF
CDR3nt: TGCAGTGCTAGCCTCGGGACCTCAGGGGATACGCAGTATTTT
v_gene: TRBV20-1
j_gene: TRBJ2-3
d_gene: -
abundance: -

CDR3aa: CASSLALETGNYEQYF
CDR3nt: TGCGCCAGCAGCTTGGCCCTCGAGACAGGGAACTACGAGCAGTACTTC
v_gene: TRBV5-1
j_gene: TRBJ2-7
d_gene: TRBD1
abundance: -

CDR3aa: CASSARQGAWGYTF
CDR3nt: TGTGCCAGCAGCGCCCGACAGGGGGCATGGGGCTACACCTTC
v_gene: TRBV9
j_gene: TRBJ1-2
d_gene: TRBD1
abundance: many

CDR3aa: CASSERTRGYNEQFF
CDR3nt: TGTGCCAGCAGTGAACGGACTAGGGGATACAATGAGCAGTTCTTC
v_gene: TRBV6-1
j_gene: TRBJ2-1
d_gene: TRBD2
abundance: many

CDR3aa: CSAPPKQGRVTEAFF
CDR3nt: TGCAGTGCCCCACCTAAACAGGGGCGGGTCACTGAAGCTTTCTTT
v_gene: TRBV20-1
j_gene: TRBJ1-1
d_gene: TRBD1
abundance: many

CDR3aa: CASSYSARGSGNTIYF
CDR3nt: TGTGCCAGCAGTTACTCGGCCAGGGGTTCTGGAAACACCATATATTTT
v_gene: TRBV6-5
j_gene: TRBJ1-3
d_gene: -
abundance: -

CDR3aa: CSVNRGRGYEQYF
CDR3nt: TGCAGCGTTAACAGGGGGCGCGGATACGAGCAGTACTTC
v_gene: TRBV29-1
j_gene: TRBJ2-7
d_gene: TRBD1
abundance: many

CDR3aa: CASSASGRQYF
CDR3nt: TGTGCCAGCAGCGCTAGCGGGAGACAGTATTTT
v_gene: TRBV9
j_gene: TRBJ2-3
d_gene: TRBD2
abundance: -

CDR3aa: CSASPTSGRSDTQYF
CDR3nt: TGCAGTGCTAGCCCGACTAGCGGGAGGAGCGATACGCAGTATTTT
v_gene: TRBV20-1
j_gene: TRBJ2-3
d_gene: TRBD2
abundance: -

CDR3aa: CASTLRTDGYTF
CDR3nt: TGTGCCAGCACCCTACGGACGGATGGCTACACCTTC
v_gene: TRBV7-2
j_gene: TRBJ1-2
d_gene: -
abundance: few

CDR3aa: CASSRQVSTYEQYF
CDR3nt: TGTGCCAGCAGCCGACAGGTTAGCACCTACGAGCAGTACTTC
v_gene: TRBV7-2
j_gene: TRBJ2-7
d_gene: -
abundance: -

CDR3aa: CASRPGQSSYEQYF
CDR3nt: TGTGCCAGCAGACCGGGCCAGAGCTCCTACGAGCAGTACTTC
v_gene: TRBV5-5
j_gene: TRBJ2-7
d_gene: -
abundance: -

CDR3aa: CAIRDHAGSEPQHF
CDR3nt: TGTGCCATCAGGGATCATGCGGGGTCTGAGCCCCAGCATTTT
v_gene: TRBV10-3
j_gene: TRBJ1-5
d_gene: -
abundance: -

CDR3aa: CASSVASGGPYEQYF
CDR3nt: TGTGCCAGCAGCGTAGCTAGCGGGGGCCCGTACGAGCAGTACTTC
v_gene: TRBV9
j_gene: TRBJ2-7
d_gene: TRBD2
abundance: many

CDR3aa: CASSAWDRLSTF
CDR3nt: TGTGCCAGCAGCGCATGGGACAGGTTAAGCACCTTC
v_gene: TRBV5-6
j_gene: TRBJ1-2
d_gene: TRBD1
abundance: few

CDR3aa: CASSLLNEQYF
CDR3nt: TGTGCCAGCAGCCTCCTTAACGAGCAGTACTTC
v_gene: TRBV7-2
j_gene: TRBJ2-7
d_gene: -
abundance: -

CDR3aa: CSVGSTGLAANTDTQYF
CDR3nt: TGCAGCGTTGGGAGTACGGGACTAGCGGCCAACACAGATACGCAGTATTTT
v_gene: TRBV29-1
j_gene: TRBJ2-3
d_gene: TRBD2
abundance: few

CDR3aa: CASSSGGTSYNEQFF
CDR3nt: TGTGCCAGCAGCTCGGGGGGGACCTCCTACAATGAGCAGTTCTTC
v_gene: TRBV5-6
j_gene: TRBJ2-1
d_gene: TRBD2
abundance: few

CDR3aa: CASSPLYEQFF
CDR3nt: TGTGCCAGCAGTCCCCTGTATGAGCAGTTCTTC
v_gene: TRBV12-3/TRBV12-4
j_gene: TRBJ2-1
d_gene: -
abundance: few

CDR3aa: CSATLRTGGWGGELFF
CDR3nt: TGCAGTGCTACCCTAAGGACAGGGGGATGGGGCGGGGAGCTGTTTTTT
v_gene: TRBV20-1
j_gene: TRBJ2-2
d_gene: TRBD1
abundance: -

CDR3aa: CASSLVGTEKAFF
CDR3nt: TGTGCCAGCAGCTTGGTTGGGACAGAAAAAGCTTTCTTT
v_gene: TRBV5-5
j_gene: TRBJ1-1
d_gene: TRBD1
abundance: many

CDR3aa: CASSTPWDNEQFF
CDR3nt: TGTGCCAGCAGCACTCCGTGGGACAATGAGCAGTTCTTC
v_gene: TRBV9
j_gene: TRBJ2-1
d_gene: -
abundance: few

CDR3aa: CASSFGGSNYGYTF
CDR3nt: TGTGCCAGCAGCTTTGGGGGGTCCAACTATGGCTACACCTTC
v_gene: TRBV7-2
j_gene: TRBJ1-2
d_gene: -
abundance: few

CDR3aa: CATSRDWGIGKTQYF
CDR3nt: TGTGCCACCAGCAGAGATTGGGGGATTGGGAAGACCCAGTACTTC
v_gene: TRBV15
j_gene: TRBJ2-5
d_gene: -
abundance: few

CDR3aa: CSARGAVYEQYF
CDR3nt: TGCAGTGCTAGAGGGGCAGTCTACGAGCAGTACTTC
v_gene: TRBV20-1
j_gene: TRBJ2-7
d_gene: -
abundance: few

CDR3aa: CASSLERASADTQYF
CDR3nt: TGCGCCAGCAGCTTGGAGAGGGCCAGTGCAGATACGCAGTATTTT
v_gene: TRBV5-1
j_gene: TRBJ2-3
d_gene: -
abundance: few

CDR3aa: CASSLERADTGELFF
CDR3nt: TGCGCCAGCAGCTTGGAAAGGGCCGACACCGGGGAGCTGTTTTTT
v_gene: TRBV5-1
j_gene: TRBJ2-2
d_gene: -
abundance: many

CDR3aa: CASSPELRRGANEQFF
CDR3nt: TGCGCCAGCAGCCCCGAACTTCGGCGGGGGGCCAATGAGCAGTTCTTC
v_gene: TRBV5-1
j_gene: TRBJ2-1
d_gene: TRBD2
abundance: -

CDR3aa: CASSPQMEGTAYEQYF
CDR3nt: TGTGCCAGCTCACCACAAATGGAGGGGACAGCCTACGAGCAGTACTTC
v_gene: TRBV18
j_gene: TRBJ2-7
d_gene: -
abundance: few

CDR3aa: CSARGFSNQPQHF
CDR3nt: TGCAGTGCTCGGGGATTTAGCAATCAGCCCCAGCATTTT
v_gene: TRBV20-1
j_gene: TRBJ1-5
d_gene: -
abundance: few